This T cell receptor (beta chain) was recorded in a study of CD8 T cells in ankylosing spondylitis. Overall study findings and caveats: Certain motif variants had earlier appeared in reactive arthritis synovial fluid and blood. Roughly eight highly homologous variants made up a TCR beta motif that seemed to typify ankylosing spondylitis blood.

Using quantitative 5'-RACE with molecular barcodes, the authors made TCR beta libraries. TCRdb reanalysed the 5' RACE reads using MiXCR and keeps one entry per CDR3 protein. The sample consists of some 450,000 distinct CDR3 sequences, roughly 17% of them appearing once. CDR3 length: 14 amino acids. Germline V gives CDR1 SEHNR, CDR2 FQNEAQ (reference sequence). A note on this clonotype: Its antigen is undetermined.

The V gene is TRBV7-9, the J gene TRBJ2-7; 9 bases are shared with TRBD1. Input material: blood, either unsorted or a sorted T cell fraction (not recorded which). The clonotype was recovered from a male donor with ankylosing spondylitis. The CDR3 nucleotides read TGTGTCACGTCTGGGGACAGGGACGGCTACGAGCAGTACTTC. Amino acid sequence: CVTSGDRDGYEQYF.